This T cell receptor beta chain was sequenced for a study of T cell responses to AZD1222 COVID-19 vaccine (dated by TCRdb to about 2021). Broadly, across the study: AZD1222 recipients given second doses at about 4 weeks or at about 12 weeks were pooled, since spike-specific TCR depth and breadth were not found to differ between the two schedules. A total of more than 230 trial participants underwent TCR sequencing, of whom some 210 received two doses of AZD1222 and about 26 received two doses of the MenACWY control vaccine. Trial participants were enrolled by age into 18-55, 56-69 and 70-plus year subgroups, with roughly 160, 29 and 62 TCR-sequenced participants respectively. Study-level results and caveats: Only 5 to 7 AZD1222 recipients were SARS-CoV-2 seropositive at baseline, limiting conclusions about previously exposed vaccinees. Participants were mostly white British and included more females than males, and it was suggested by the authors that clonal diversity may have been underestimated. Vaccine-associated CD4 TCRs spanned the whole spike protein, with dominant responses in regions 160-218 and 743-854. In the small 56-69-year group, the increase in depth fell short of significance, most likely because of low power. After two AZD1222 doses, both the breadth and the depth of spike-specific TCRs were significantly higher than at day 0 and than in MenACWY recipients. Nearly half of unique spike-specific TCRs reportedly recognized epitopes outside regions mutated in the B.1.351 and B.1.1.7 variants. Because no day 14 peak-response samples were available, repertoires were characterized only after the peak T cell response.

The CDR3 contains 12 residues, cysteine and phenylalanine counted. The read is trimmed to its CDR3 DNA, 36 bases read in frame from base 1. The junction shows trimming of 0 bases on V and 6 bases on J, plus 5 bases between the germline ends. CDR1 and CDR2 were assigned from the germline V gene as SGHRS and YFSETQ. A note on this clone: It lacks a known antigen. There are no base qualities to consult, and no much larger clone falls within one base.

This specimen's time point label, per the study, means: baseline before first vaccination. The vaccinee samples were drawn from two UK trials, COV001 and COV002, one of which was a single-blind randomized controlled phase 2/3 trial testing AZD1222 (ChAdOx1 nCoV-19) in healthy adults. For TCRbeta chain sequencing, PBMC samples were collected from trial participants at day 0 and at day 28 after the second dose. The CDR3 regions of human TCRbeta chains were analyzed by immunosequencing. Regarding the original processing steps: TCRs in the repertoires were compared against a reference library of SARS-CoV-2-specific TCRs that had been generated with the MIRA antigen-specificity platform. Breadth meant the fraction of unique TCRs that were SARS-CoV-2-associated, whereas depth meant the fraction of total T cells that were SARS-CoV-2-associated. Using the MIRA data, each spike-specific TCR was mapped to the spike region that the TCR reacts to and placed in a CD4 or CD8 class. Log10-transformed breadth and depth values were compared by one-way ANOVA with Sidak's multiple comparisons tests. The source is immuneACCESS, and TCRdb retained only in-frame sequences with V and J called. Part of the clones is not carried over; for the studies checked, unresolved V genes explain less than half of this, and the remainder is unexplained. V, J and clone size are taken as reported in that table, and D and trimming were inferred from the DNA itself. Across this sample there are 95,000 to 150,000 clones, with about 85% seen only once. Together, the top ten hold 2.4% of the sample.

The sequence links TRBV5-1 to TRBJ2-3, with the D gene uncertain. Sequences were derived from peripheral blood, sampled on day 0 of AZD1222 vaccination. This receptor was obtained from an adult in good health. The CDR3 region reads CASSLESDTQYF. The DNA sequence follows: TGCGCCAGCAGCTTGGAATCGGATACGCAGTATTTT.